The 11 T cell receptor beta chains presented below share a single source sample, sequenced in a study of CD8+ T cells in alopecia areata. In each case, RNA was isolated and then reverse transcribed into cDNA as the sequencing template. This table comes from immunoSEQ multiplex PCR, and its TCRdb copy is limited to in-frame clones, with some not included. The table lists around 300,000 clones, with no singletons. After pooling, cutaneous lymph node cells were sorted with CD4, CD8alpha, NKG2D, NKG2ACE and other markers. The sequenced sample was CD4+ T cells sorted from a lymph node. Every receptor here comes from a C3H/HeJ mouse with alopecia areata. MHC haplotype of the mouse line: H2-k.

Turning to this clone: Gene names are the mouse ones. The DNA ends 4 residues before the CDR3 does, and the rest of the CDR3 is filled in from the germline J gene. The V call is TRBV13-2, the J call TRBJ2-1, with D tentatively TRBD2 (6 bases). The germline CDR1 and CDR2 sequences are NNHNN and SYGAGS (reference sequence). This CDR3 comprises 14 residues. V was shortened by 5 bases and J by 2 bases, with 11 bases between the two germline ends. CDR3 DNA (partial): TGTGCCAGCGGGCCTCGGGGGGACTATGCT. Its translation is CASGPRGDYA. The CDR3, in full, reads CASGPRGDYAEQFF.

With regard to this clone: The gene names here belong to mouse. The read halts 4 residues ahead of the CDR3 end, with the missing end drawn from the germline J gene. V is TRBV13-1 and J is TRBJ2-5; 11 bases fit TRBD2. Per germline, CDR1 NSHNY and CDR2 SYGAGN. The length of the CDR3 is 16 residues. V lost 2 bases and J lost 2; bases outside the gene matches: 4. This chain's CDR3 is CASSDPTGGVQDTQYF. The CDR3 bases that were read are TGTGCCAGCAGTGACCCGACTGGGGGGGTCCAAGAC.

In this sample, this clone turned up a few times. The listed genes are named as in mouse. The CDR3 end falls 4 residues outside the read, so it is completed with the germline J gene. V usage is TRBV17 and J usage is TRBJ2-4; 9 bases fit TRBD2. The V and J ends lost 0 bases and 3 bases, in that order; junction bases with no gene match: 10. The germline CDR1 and CDR2 sequences are MNHDT and YYDKIL. This CDR3 is 18 amino acids long. The sequenced part of the CDR3 DNA is TGTGCTAGCAGTAGAGATGGGGGACTGGGCGTTGGGCAAAAC. Translation: CASSRDGGLGVGQN. The whole CDR3 protein is CASSRDGGLGVGQNTLYF.

This clone turned up a few times. All gene names here are mouse names. Read coverage stops 4 residues before the CDR3 terminus; the germline J gene supplies the remainder. The J gene is TRBJ2-4, the V gene TRBV5; 10 bases match TRBD1. Per germline, CDR1 LGHNA and CDR2 YNLKQL (reference sequence). J was trimmed by 2 bases and V by 3 bases; bases with no gene match: 5. The CDR3 extends over 16 amino acids. The CDR3 here is CASSHDRGRDQNTLYF. Incomplete CDR3 DNA: TGTGCCAGCAGCCATGACAGGGGGCGCGATCAAAAC.

This clone turned up a few times. Mouse gene names apply. The sequence runs out 4 residues before the end of the CDR3; the remainder is reconstructed from the germline J gene. Within the sample, other DNA sequences also encode this same CDR3. The V and J genes are TRBV19 and TRBJ2-3, with TRBD2 matching 8 bases. The germline CDR1 and CDR2 sequences are FNHDT and SITEND (reference sequence). With 1 base clipped from V and 0 bases from J, the junction kept 4 bases outside the gene matches. CDR3 length equals 16 residues. CDR3 bases read: TGTGCCAGCAGTATAACTGGGGGCTCTAGTGCAGAA. Translation: CASSITGGSSAE. The CDR3 as a whole reads CASSITGGSSAETLYF.

Turning to this clone: The gene names given are mouse names. The missing CDR3 end, 4 residues past where the read stops, is filled in from the germline J gene. The sample has other DNA sequences that encode this CDR3 too. The chain recombines TRBV17 with TRBJ1-1, with TRBD1 matching 9 bases. CDR1 is MNHDT and CDR2 is YYDKIL in the germline V gene. J was trimmed by 3 bases and V by 3 bases; bases with no gene match: 2. The CDR3 extends over 14 amino acids. The DNA read from the CDR3 is TGTGCTAGCAGTAGGGGACAGGGATACACA. It yields the protein CASSRGQGYT. The CDR3 in full is CASSRGQGYTEVFF.

Details on this clone: The listed genes are named as in mouse. From the germline J gene comes the end of the CDR3, since the read stops 4 residues before it. The chain carries TRBV19 and TRBJ1-2, with TRBD1 as a possible D gene (6 bases). Germline CDR1 is FNHDT and CDR2 is SITEND (reference sequence). The CDR3 sequence is 12 residues long. Trimming took off 6 bases at V and 4 bases at J, with 10 bases between the two ends. CDR3 sequence: CASTRGGSDYTF. CDR3 DNA (partial): TGTGCCAGCACCAGGGGAGGCTCC.

As regards this clone: The gene symbols are mouse symbols. The sequenced fragment ends 4 residues before the CDR3 boundary, so the rest is inferred from the germline J gene. The chain uses TRBV13-2 and TRBJ2-5; TRBD2 matches at 12 bases. This CDR3 has 16 amino acids. Germline lookup yields CDR1 NNHNN and CDR2 SYGAGS (reference sequence). The CDR3 sequence: CASGDGLGGQLDTQYF. The CDR3 DNA, read in part, is TGTGCCAGCGGTGATGGACTGGGGGGGCAATTGGAC.

This clone was observed a handful of times. The listed genes are named as in mouse. CDR3 bases read: TGTGCCAGCAGTGAAGACAAAATAGCGGAC. It codes for CASSEDKIAD. The whole CDR3 sequence is CASSEDKIADTQYF. This chain uses TRBV13-3 with TRBJ2-5; D is unclear. The CDR3 end lies 4 residues beyond the end of the read and is filled in from the germline J gene. This CDR3 has 14 amino acids. The germline CDR1 and CDR2 sequences are NNHDY and SYVADS.

In the case of this clone: Gene names are mouse gene names. With the read ending 4 residues before the CDR3 end, the germline J gene is used to fill in that end. The chain recombines TRBV13-1 with TRBJ2-5; D is unresolved. Germline CDR1 is NSHNY and CDR2 is SYGAGN. This CDR3 is 12 amino acids long. The sequenced CDR3 bases are TGTGCCAGCAGTGATGCAGCTGAC. Amino acids: CASSDAAD. The CDR3 as a whole reads CASSDAADTQYF.

The table lists this clone with a few counts. Mouse germline and gene names are used. Read sequence stops 4 residues before the CDR3 end, and the germline J gene provides the missing end. At the DNA level, this CDR3 is encoded by other sequences in the same sample as well. This rearrangement joins TRBV1 to TRBJ1-1, with D uncertain. V lost 3 bases and J lost 4, with 3 bases in between. CDR3 length equals 11 residues. Germline CDR1 NSQYPW, CDR2 LRSPGD (reference sequence). The CDR3 sequence: CTCSAGTEVFF. Partial CDR3 DNA: TGCACCTGCAGTGCTGGCACA.